The 9 T cell receptor beta chains below all came from one sample that was sequenced in a study of blood T cell repertoires in COVID-19. Measured with immunoSEQ multiplex PCR; TCRdb has only the in-frame clones, and not every one. The sample yields over 300,000 clones, approximately 88% seen once. What was sequenced was PBMCs or T cells enriched from blood (not recorded which). Receptor source: a woman in her 30s with acute COVID-19.

J is TRBJ2-7 and V is TRBV6-5; the match to TRBD1 covers 9 bases. This CDR3 is built from 14 residues. Germline V gene lookup returns CDR1 MNHEY and CDR2 SVGAGI. Trimming at V came to 6 bases and at J to 4 bases, leaving 7 bases not matched to a gene. The chain's CDR3 is CASSRGQGVYEQYF. The CDR3 coding sequence is TGTGCCAGCAGCCGGGGACAGGGAGTTTACGAGCAGTACTTC.

V gene TRBV6-5 combines with J gene TRBJ2-7; 10 bases align to TRBD1. The V gene end was trimmed by 7 bases and the J gene end by 4 bases; junction bases not matched to a gene: 7. This CDR3 is 14 amino acids long. Germline V gives CDR1 MNHEY, CDR2 SVGAGI. CDR3 sequence reads: CASTTTGGQYEQYF. The CDR3 DNA reads TGTGCCAGCACAACGACAGGGGGCCAGTACGAGCAGTACTTC.

The chain couples TRBV7-9 to TRBJ1-4; 7 positions agree with TRBD1. The CDR3 is 17 residues long. The germline CDR1 and CDR2 sequences are SEHNR and FQNEAQ (reference sequence). V shed 2 bases and J 3 bases; nucleotides not matched to a gene: 9. CDR3 sequence: CASSLLTGVEANEKLFF. The CDR3 nucleotides read TGTGCCAGCAGCTTATTAACAGGGGTGGAGGCTAATGAAAAACTGTTTTTT.

This clone was counted only a few times. V usage is TRBV11-2 and J usage is TRBJ1-6; D is uncertain. The ends were cut back, 4 bases at V and 8 bases at J, with 12 bases in the middle. The germline gives CDR1 SGHAT, CDR2 FQNNGV. This CDR3 region has 14 residues. CDR3 sequence reads: CASSSRQAHSPLHF. CDR3 bases: TGTGCCAGCAGCTCACGACAAGCACATTCACCCCTCCACTTT.

This clone has just a few counts. This chain connects TRBV6-1 to TRBJ1-2; D is unclear. This CDR3 region has 14 residues. The germline CDR1 and CDR2 sequences are MNHNS and SASEGT. Trimming removed 2 bases from V and 8 bases from J, with 15 bases in between. Written as DNA, the CDR3 is TGTGCCAGCAGTGAACGGAGAGGTTCGGGGGGCTACACCTTC. Its translation: CASSERRGSGGYTF.

The chain links TRBV9 to TRBJ2-7, with 9 nucleotides matching TRBD2. The CDR3 contains 16 residues. V gave up 2 bases and J gave up 0 bases; unmatched junction bases: 6. Germline lookup yields CDR1 SGDLS and CDR2 YYNGEE. DNA of the CDR3: TGTGCCAGCAGCGTCGGGGGACTAGCTGACTCCTACGAGCAGTACTTC. The encoded protein is CASSVGGLADSYEQYF.

This clone appeared a single time. The chain employs TRBV24-1 and TRBJ2-1; 9 nucleotides match TRBD1. Losses at the gene ends were 4 bases for V and 12 bases for J; bases not matched to a gene: 6. The CDR3 is 13 amino acids. Germline-derived CDR1 and CDR2 are KGHDR and SFDVKD. Written as DNA, the CDR3 is TGTGCCACCAGTGACTATACGACAGGGGGGCAGTTCTTC. Its protein product is CATSDYTTGGQFF.

This sequence joins TRBV27 and TRBJ2-7; possible D gene TRBD2, 6 bases. This CDR3 comprises 16 residues. V lost 7 bases, J lost 2 bases, and 21 bases lay in between. Per the germline V gene, CDR1 is MNHEY and CDR2 is SMNVEV (reference sequence). The CDR3 coding sequence is TGTGCCAGCACCCCCAACTGGGGGGAGTTCCCCTACGAGCAGTACTTC. It specifies CASTPNWGEFPYEQYF.

V gene TRBV11-1 combines with J gene TRBJ2-3, with TRBD2 identical over 7 bases. Germline CDR1 is SGHAT and CDR2 is FQDESV (reference sequence). The CDR3 totals 16 residues. Trimming cost V 1 base and J 2 bases; bases outside gene matches: 6. DNA of the CDR3: TGTGCCAGCAGCTTAGTGAGGACTAGATTCACAGATACGCAGTATTTT. Translating gives CASSLVRTRFTDTQYF.